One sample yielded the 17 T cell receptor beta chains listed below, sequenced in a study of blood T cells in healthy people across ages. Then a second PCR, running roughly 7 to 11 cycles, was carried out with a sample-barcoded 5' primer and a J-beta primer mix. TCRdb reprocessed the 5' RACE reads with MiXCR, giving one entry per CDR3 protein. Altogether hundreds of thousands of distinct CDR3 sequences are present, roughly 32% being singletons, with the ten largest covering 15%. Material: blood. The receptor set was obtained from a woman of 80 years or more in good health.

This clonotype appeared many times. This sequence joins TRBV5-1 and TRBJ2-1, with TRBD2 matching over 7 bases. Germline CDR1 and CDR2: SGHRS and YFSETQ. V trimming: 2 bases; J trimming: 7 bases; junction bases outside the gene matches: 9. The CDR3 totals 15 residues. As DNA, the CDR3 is TGCGCCAGCAGCTTCAGGGCTAGCGGATCAAATGAGCAGTTCTTC. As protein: CASSFRASGSNEQFF.

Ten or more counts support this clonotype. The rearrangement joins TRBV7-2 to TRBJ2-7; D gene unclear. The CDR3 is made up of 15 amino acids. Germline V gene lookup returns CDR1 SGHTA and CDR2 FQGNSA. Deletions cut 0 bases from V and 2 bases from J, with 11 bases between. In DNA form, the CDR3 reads TGTGCCAGCAGCTTAGCCTCGAAAAGCGCCTACGAGCAGTACTTC. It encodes CASSLASKSAYEQYF. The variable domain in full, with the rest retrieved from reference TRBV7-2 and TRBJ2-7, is GAGVSQSPSNKVTEKGKDVELRCDPISGHTALYWYRQSLGQGLEFLIYFQGNSAPDKSGLPSDRFSAERTGGSVSTLTIQRTQQEDSAVYLCASSLASKSAYEQYFGPGTRLTVT.

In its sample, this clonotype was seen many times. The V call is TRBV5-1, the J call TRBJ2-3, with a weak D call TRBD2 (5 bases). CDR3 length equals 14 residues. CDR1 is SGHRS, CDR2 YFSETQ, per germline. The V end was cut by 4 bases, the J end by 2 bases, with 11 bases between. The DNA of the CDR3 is TGCGCCAGCAGCCTCTCTGGACTCACAGATACGCAGTATTTT. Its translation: CASSLSGLTDTQYF.

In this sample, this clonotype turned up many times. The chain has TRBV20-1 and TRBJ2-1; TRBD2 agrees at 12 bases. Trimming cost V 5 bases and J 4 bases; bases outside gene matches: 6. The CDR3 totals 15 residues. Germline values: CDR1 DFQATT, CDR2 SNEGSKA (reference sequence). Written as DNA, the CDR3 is TGCAGTGCTCCTCTGACTAGCGGGGGATACAATGAGCAGTTCTTC. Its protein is CSAPLTSGGYNEQFF.

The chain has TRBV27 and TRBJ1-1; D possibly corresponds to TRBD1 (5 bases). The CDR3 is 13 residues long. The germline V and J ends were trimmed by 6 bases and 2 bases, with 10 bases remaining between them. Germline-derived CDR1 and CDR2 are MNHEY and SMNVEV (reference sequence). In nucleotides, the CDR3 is TGTGCCAGCAGGTTCCAGGGAAACACTGAAGCTTTCTTT. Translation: CASRFQGNTEAFF.

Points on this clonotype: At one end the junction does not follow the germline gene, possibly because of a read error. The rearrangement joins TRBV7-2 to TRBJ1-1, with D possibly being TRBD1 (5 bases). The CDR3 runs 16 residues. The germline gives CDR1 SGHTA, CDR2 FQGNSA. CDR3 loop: CAGSTRTPGGGTEAFF. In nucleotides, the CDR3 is TGTGCCGGCAGCACGCGGACACCTGGGGGGGGGACTGAAGCTTTCTTT.

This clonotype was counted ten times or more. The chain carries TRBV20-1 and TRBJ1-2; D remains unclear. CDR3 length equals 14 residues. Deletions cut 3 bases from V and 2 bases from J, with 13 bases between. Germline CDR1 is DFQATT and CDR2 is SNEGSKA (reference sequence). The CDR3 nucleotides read TGCAGTGCTAGGAGTCTCTCGTCCAACTATGGCTACACCTTC. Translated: CSARSLSSNYGYTF.

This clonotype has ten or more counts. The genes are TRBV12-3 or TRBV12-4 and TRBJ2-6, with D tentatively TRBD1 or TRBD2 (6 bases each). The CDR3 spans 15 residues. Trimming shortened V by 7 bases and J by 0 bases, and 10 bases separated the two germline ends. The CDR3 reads CASTKGGSGANVLTF. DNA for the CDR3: TGTGCCAGCACGAAGGGGGGCTCTGGGGCCAACGTCCTGACTTTC.

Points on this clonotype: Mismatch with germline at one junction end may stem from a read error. The CDR3 nucleotides are TGTAGTGCCATGGGAGACAGCTCCTACAATGAGCAGTTCTTC. As protein: CSAMGDSSYNEQFF. The chain carries TRBV20-1 and TRBJ2-1; D could derive from TRBD1 or TRBD2 (5 bases each). CDR3 length: 14 residues. CDR1 and CDR2 from the germline V gene are DFQATT and SNEGSKA (reference sequence).

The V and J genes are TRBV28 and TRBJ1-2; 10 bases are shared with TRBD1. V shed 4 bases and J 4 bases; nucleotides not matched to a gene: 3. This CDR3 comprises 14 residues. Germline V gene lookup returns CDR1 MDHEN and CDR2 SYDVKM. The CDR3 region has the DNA TGTGCCAGCAGTTCGACAGGGGGCGGCTATGGCTACACCTTC. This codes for CASSSTGGGYGYTF.

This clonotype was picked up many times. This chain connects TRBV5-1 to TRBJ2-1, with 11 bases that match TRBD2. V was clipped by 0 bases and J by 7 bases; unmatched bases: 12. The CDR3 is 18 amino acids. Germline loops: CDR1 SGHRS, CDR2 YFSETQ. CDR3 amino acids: CASSLEVSGGAGRNEQFF. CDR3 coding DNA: TGCGCCAGCAGCTTGGAAGTTAGCGGGGGGGCCGGTAGAAATGAGCAGTTCTTC.

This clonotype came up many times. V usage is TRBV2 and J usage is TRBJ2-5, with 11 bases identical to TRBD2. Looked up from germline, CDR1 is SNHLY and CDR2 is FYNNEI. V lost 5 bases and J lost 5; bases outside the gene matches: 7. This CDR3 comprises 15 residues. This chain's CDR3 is CASSPFSGGAETQYF. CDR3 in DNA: TGTGCCAGCAGTCCCTTTAGCGGGGGGGCGGAGACCCAGTACTTC. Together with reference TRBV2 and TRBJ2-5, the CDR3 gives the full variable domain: EPEVTQTPSHQVTQMGQEVILRCVPISNHLYFYWYRQILGQKVEFLVSFYNNEISEKSEIFDDQFSVERPDGSNFTLKIRSTKLEDSAMYFCASSPFSGGAETQYFGPGTRLLVL.

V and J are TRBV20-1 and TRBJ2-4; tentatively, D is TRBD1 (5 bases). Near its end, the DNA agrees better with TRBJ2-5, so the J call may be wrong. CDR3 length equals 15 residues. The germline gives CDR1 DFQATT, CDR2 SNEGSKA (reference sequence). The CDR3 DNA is TGCAGTGCTAGAGATTATAGCAGGGATTCAGAGACCCAGTACTTC. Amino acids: CSARDYSRDSETQYF.

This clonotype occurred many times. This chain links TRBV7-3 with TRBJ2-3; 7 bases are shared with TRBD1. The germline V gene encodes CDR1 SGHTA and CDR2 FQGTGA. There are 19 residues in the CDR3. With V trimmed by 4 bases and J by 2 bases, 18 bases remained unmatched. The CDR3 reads CASSSTPSSTGFLTDTQYF. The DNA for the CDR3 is TGTGCCAGCAGCTCAACGCCCAGTTCGACAGGGTTCCTCACAGATACGCAGTATTTT. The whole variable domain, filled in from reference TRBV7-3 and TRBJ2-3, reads GAGVSQTPSNKVTEKGKYVELRCDPISGHTALYWYRQSLGQGPEFLIYFQGTGAADDSGLPNDRFFAVRPEGSVSTLKIQRTERGDSAVYLCASSSTPSSTGFLTDTQYFGPGTRLTVL.

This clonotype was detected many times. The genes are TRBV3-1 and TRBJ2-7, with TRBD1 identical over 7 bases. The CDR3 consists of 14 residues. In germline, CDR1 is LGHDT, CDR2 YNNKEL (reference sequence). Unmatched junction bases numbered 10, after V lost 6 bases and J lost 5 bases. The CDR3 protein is CASSPSDREHEQYF. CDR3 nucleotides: TGTGCCAGCAGTCCTAGTGACAGGGAGCACGAGCAGTACTTC.

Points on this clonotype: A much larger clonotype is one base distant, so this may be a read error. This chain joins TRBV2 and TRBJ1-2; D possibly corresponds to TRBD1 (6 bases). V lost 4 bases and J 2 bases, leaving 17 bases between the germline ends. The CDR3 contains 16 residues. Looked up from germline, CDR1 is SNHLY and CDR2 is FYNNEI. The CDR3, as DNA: TGTGCCAGCAGTGCCGCCAGGGGAGTCCGGAACTATGGCTACACCTTC. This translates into CASSAARGVRNYGYTF.

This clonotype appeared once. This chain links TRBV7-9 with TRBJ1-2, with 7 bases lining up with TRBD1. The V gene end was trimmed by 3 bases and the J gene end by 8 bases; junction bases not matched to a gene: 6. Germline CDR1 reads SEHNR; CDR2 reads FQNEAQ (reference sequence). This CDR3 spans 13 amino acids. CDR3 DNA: TGTGCCAGCAGCTTCTATGACAGGGAAGGCTACACCTTC. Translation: CASSFYDREGYTF. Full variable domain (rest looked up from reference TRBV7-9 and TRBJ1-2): DTGVSQNPRHKITKRGQNVTFRCDPISEHNRLYWYRQTLGQGPEFLTYFQNEAQLEKSRLLSDRFSAERPKGSFSTLEIQRTEQGDSAMYLCASSFYDREGYTFGSGTRLTVV.